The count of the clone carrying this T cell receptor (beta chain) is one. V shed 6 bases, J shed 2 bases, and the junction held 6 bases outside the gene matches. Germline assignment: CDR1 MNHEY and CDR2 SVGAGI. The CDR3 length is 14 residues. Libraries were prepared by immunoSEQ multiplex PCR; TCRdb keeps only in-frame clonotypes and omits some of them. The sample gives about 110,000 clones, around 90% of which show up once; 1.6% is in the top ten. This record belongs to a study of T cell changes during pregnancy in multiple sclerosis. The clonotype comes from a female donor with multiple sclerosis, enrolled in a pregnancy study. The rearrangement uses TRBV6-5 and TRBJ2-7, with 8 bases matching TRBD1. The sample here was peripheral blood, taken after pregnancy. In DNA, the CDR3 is TGTGCCAGCAGGTTCCAGGACAGGGCCTACGAGCAGTACTTC. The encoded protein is CASRFQDRAYEQYF.